These T cell receptor beta chains were read from a single sample in a study of early T cells in non-severe SARS-CoV-2 infection. TCRdb reprocessed the 5' RACE reads with MiXCR, giving one entry per CDR3 protein. Of under 20,000 distinct CDR3 sequences listed, roughly 6% are singletons. The sequencing sample was made of whole blood. All receptors derive from an adult who was a healthcare worker with PCR-confirmed SARS-CoV-2 infection or an uninfected control (not recorded which). CDR3s include the opening cysteine and the closing phenylalanine or tryptophan. Each record gives: CDR3 DNA, CDR3 protein, clone size, J gene, V gene, D gene. The D gene is left open where the match is weak. Clone size is stated in some rows and not others, as once, few, many or a class when expanded.

CDR3nt: TGCAGTGCTATCCCCCACAGCGGAAACACCATATATTTT; CDR3aa: CSAIPHSGNTIYF; abundance: .; j_gene: TRBJ1-3; v_gene: TRBV20-1; d_gene: .
CDR3nt: TGTGCCAGCAGCTCGAGGGGGACTAGCGGGTCCCGGGCCTACAATGAGCAGTTCTTC; CDR3aa: CASSSRGTSGSRAYNEQFF; abundance: many; j_gene: TRBJ2-1; v_gene: TRBV7-9; d_gene: TRBD2
CDR3nt: TGCAGTGCTATACGACTAGCGGGAGGCCATGAGCAGTTCTTC; CDR3aa: CSAIRLAGGHEQFF; abundance: many; j_gene: TRBJ2-1; v_gene: TRBV20-1; d_gene: TRBD2
CDR3nt: TGTGCCAGCAGCTTAGGCCCTTTGGAGACCCAGTACTTC; CDR3aa: CASSLGPLETQYF; abundance: many; j_gene: TRBJ2-5; v_gene: TRBV11-2; d_gene: .
CDR3nt: TGCAGTGCTAGTGCGGGAGGGCCCTACAATGAGCAGTTCTTC; CDR3aa: CSASAGGPYNEQFF; abundance: many; j_gene: TRBJ2-1; v_gene: TRBV20-1; d_gene: TRBD2
CDR3nt: TGCGCCAGCAGCCCGGGACTCTCTAGCACAGATACGCAGTATTTT; CDR3aa: CASSPGLSSTDTQYF; abundance: many; j_gene: TRBJ2-3; v_gene: TRBV5-1; d_gene: .
CDR3nt: TGTGCCAGCAGTCTCGACTGGCGTAGCGGCAGCGATGAGCAGTTCTTC; CDR3aa: CASSLDWRSGSDEQFF; abundance: few; j_gene: TRBJ2-1; v_gene: TRBV6-6; d_gene: .
CDR3nt: TGTGCCAGCAGCTTAGCGAACGGGAACGCCTACGAACAGTACTTC; CDR3aa: CASSLANGNAYEQYF; abundance: few; j_gene: TRBJ2-7; v_gene: TRBV7-9; d_gene: .
CDR3nt: TGTGCCAGCAGCTTAGATATCACAACCCCAGAGACCCAGTACTTC; CDR3aa: CASSLDITTPETQYF; abundance: few; j_gene: TRBJ2-5; v_gene: TRBV11-2; d_gene: .
CDR3nt: TGCGCCAGCAGTGAAGGGTTAAACTATGGCTACACCTTC; CDR3aa: CASSEGLNYGYTF; abundance: many; j_gene: TRBJ1-2; v_gene: TRBV10-1; d_gene: .
CDR3nt: TGTGCCAGCAGGCCCGGATACAATGAGCAGTTCTTC; CDR3aa: CASRPGYNEQFF; abundance: .; j_gene: TRBJ2-1; v_gene: TRBV2; d_gene: .
CDR3nt: TGTGCCAGCAGTTGGGGTGGCAGGGGTAGCACTGAAGCTTTCTTT; CDR3aa: CASSWGGRGSTEAFF; abundance: few; j_gene: TRBJ1-1; v_gene: TRBV28; d_gene: .
CDR3nt: TGCAGCGCCCAGCGGGGCAGGACTGAAGCTTTCTTT; CDR3aa: CSAQRGRTEAFF; abundance: medium-sized; j_gene: TRBJ1-1; v_gene: TRBV29-1; d_gene: .
CDR3nt: TGTGCCAGCACCCTACTGGCAGGGGAACTAAGGAGCACCGGGGAGCTGTTTTTT; CDR3aa: CASTLLAGELRSTGELFF; abundance: many; j_gene: TRBJ2-2; v_gene: TRBV5-8; d_gene: .
CDR3nt: TGCAGCGTTGAAGAGAGGGGAGAAGAGACCCAGTACTTC; CDR3aa: CSVEERGEETQYF; abundance: many; j_gene: TRBJ2-5; v_gene: TRBV29-1; d_gene: .